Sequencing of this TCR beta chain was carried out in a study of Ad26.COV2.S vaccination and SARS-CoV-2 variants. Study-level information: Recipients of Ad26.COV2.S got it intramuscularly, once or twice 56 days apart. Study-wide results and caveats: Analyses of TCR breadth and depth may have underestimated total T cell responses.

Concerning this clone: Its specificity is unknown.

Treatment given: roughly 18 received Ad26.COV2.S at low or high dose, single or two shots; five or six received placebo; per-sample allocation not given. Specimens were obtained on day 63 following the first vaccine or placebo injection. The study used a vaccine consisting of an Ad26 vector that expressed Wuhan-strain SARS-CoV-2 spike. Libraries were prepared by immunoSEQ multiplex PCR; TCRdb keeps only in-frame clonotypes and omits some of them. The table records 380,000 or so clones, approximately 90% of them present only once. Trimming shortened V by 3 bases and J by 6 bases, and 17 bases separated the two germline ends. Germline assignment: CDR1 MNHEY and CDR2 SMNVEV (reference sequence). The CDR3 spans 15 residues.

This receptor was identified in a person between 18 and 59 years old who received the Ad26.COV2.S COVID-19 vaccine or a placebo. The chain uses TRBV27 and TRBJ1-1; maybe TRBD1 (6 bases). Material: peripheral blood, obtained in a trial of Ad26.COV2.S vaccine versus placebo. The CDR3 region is CASSFIGGELSEAFF. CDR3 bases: TGTGCCAGCAGTTTTATAGGGGGTGAGTTATCTGAAGCTTTCTTT.